This entry lists 28 T cell receptor beta chains sequenced from one sample in a study of T cells in Graves' hyperthyroidism and ophthalmopathy. Amplification targeted TCR beta CDR3 regions from RNA transcripts. TCR CDR3 regions were first amplified by RT-PCR with HTBI primers. TCRdb re-analysed the multiplex PCR reads in MiXCR, keeping a single row per CDR3 protein. The sample has approximately 400,000 distinct CDR3 sequences, roughly 15% seen once; the top ten hold around 19%. Sequenced sample: blood. All receptors come from a woman aged 25-40 years with Graves' ophthalmopathy.

This clonotype was seen many times. The J gene is TRBJ2-7, the V gene TRBV6-1; 12 bases map to TRBD1. This CDR3 spans 15 amino acids. Germline V gene lookup returns CDR1 MNHNS and CDR2 SASEGT. Trimming took 6 bases from V and 2 from J; bases not matched to a gene: 5. CDR3: CASRFGTGGPYEQYF. DNA of the CDR3: TGTGCCAGCAGGTTCGGGACAGGGGGCCCCTACGAGCAGTACTTC.

This clonotype was seen repeatedly, ten times or more. CDR3 region: CASNPSSTDTQYF. The CDR3 nucleotides read TGTGCCAGCAATCCCTCCAGCACAGATACGCAGTATTTT. The chain employs TRBV2 and TRBJ2-3; no reliable D call. The V gene's germline CDR1 is SNHLY and CDR2 FYNNEI. Trimming took off 7 bases at V and 0 bases at J, with 8 bases between the two ends. The CDR3 runs 13 residues.

This clonotype was seen many times. CDR3 nucleotide sequence: TGTGCCAGCAGCTTCTCAGCGGGGGGGCTCGGGACCCAGTACTTC. Translating it yields CASSFSAGGLGTQYF. This rearrangement joins TRBV13 to TRBJ2-5; 10 bases are shared with TRBD2. Germline V gene sequence: CDR1 PRHDT, CDR2 FYEKMQ (reference sequence). J gave up 7 bases and V 3 bases, and 8 bases lay outside the gene matches. The CDR3 covers 15 residues.

The chain has TRBV20-1 and TRBJ2-7, with TRBD2 matching over 8 bases. CDR1 DFQATT and CDR2 SNEGSKA come from the germline V gene (reference sequence). The CDR3 has 12 amino acids. V shed 6 bases, J shed 0 bases, and the junction held 1 base outside the gene matches. The CDR3, as DNA: TGCAGTGCAACTAGCGGCTCCTACGAGCAGTACTTC. Protein: CSATSGSYEQYF.

The V and J genes are TRBV28 and TRBJ1-2, with TRBD1 identical over 9 bases. The CDR3 spans 17 residues. V trimming: 5 bases; J trimming: 4 bases; junction bases outside the gene matches: 14. Per the germline V gene, CDR1 is MDHEN and CDR2 is SYDVKM. This CDR3 reads CASSPTGGGSEGYGYTF. CDR3 nucleotides: TGTGCCAGCAGTCCAACAGGGGGCGGGAGTGAAGGCTATGGCTACACCTTC.

In this sample, this clonotype turned up many times. This sequence joins TRBV5-1 and TRBJ2-1; tentatively, D is TRBD1 (6 bases). Germline loops: CDR1 SGHRS, CDR2 YFSETQ. The CDR3 extends over 15 amino acids. With 4 bases removed from V and 7 bases from J, the gap between germline ends came to 18 bases. CDR3 sequence: CASSPGQSLDNEQFF. CDR3 coding DNA: TGCGCCAGCAGCCCGGGACAATCCCTTGATAATGAGCAGTTCTTC.

This chain links TRBV20-1 with TRBJ1-2; D not resolved. The CDR3 is made up of 14 amino acids. CDR1 and CDR2 from the germline V gene are DFQATT and SNEGSKA (reference sequence). V was clipped by 4 bases and J by 1 base, with 13 bases between them. The CDR3 loop is CSAKESGFNYGYTF. The CDR3 coding sequence is TGCAGTGCTAAAGAATCAGGTTTTAACTATGGCTACACCTTC.

This clonotype was seen many times. The genes are TRBV20-1 and TRBJ2-5; a weak D match, TRBD2 (5 bases). The CDR3 has 13 amino acids. The germline V and J ends were trimmed by 0 bases and 5 bases, with 10 bases remaining between them. Looked up from germline, CDR1 is DFQATT and CDR2 is SNEGSKA (reference sequence). The CDR3 reads CSARDPGKETQYF. CDR3 sequence (DNA): TGCAGTGCTAGAGATCCGGGGAAGGAGACCCAGTACTTC.

This clonotype was recorded many times. V usage is TRBV10-3 and J usage is TRBJ2-1, with 10 positions matching TRBD2. The CDR3 consists of 16 residues. V gave up 0 bases and J gave up 5 bases; unmatched junction bases: 4. CDR1 is ENHRY and CDR2 is SYGVKD in the germline V gene. CDR3 sequence: CAISESTLAGDNEQFF. The DNA for the CDR3 is TGTGCCATCAGTGAGTCGACTCTAGCGGGGGACAATGAGCAGTTCTTC.

This clonotype occurred many times. The chain joins TRBV12-3 or TRBV12-4 to TRBJ2-5; possible D gene TRBD2, 5 bases. The CDR3 is 12 residues long. Trimming stripped 6 bases from V and 6 bases from J, with 11 bases between. This chain's CDR3 is CASSPAAQTQYF. The CDR3 DNA sequence: TGTGCCAGCAGCCCAGCGGCCCAGACCCAGTACTTC.

This clonotype was recorded many times. The chain couples TRBV12-3 or TRBV12-4 to TRBJ2-6; 9 nucleotides agree with TRBD1. The CDR3 contains 17 residues. V trimming: 7 bases; J trimming: 3 bases; junction bases outside the gene matches: 10. The DNA of the CDR3 is TGTGCCAGCACCCAACAGGGGGCGCAGCTTGGGGCCAACGTCCTGACTTTC. This sequence encodes CASTQQGAQLGANVLTF.

This clonotype was seen ten or more times. This chain uses TRBV6-1 with TRBJ2-3; a possible D gene is TRBD1 (6 bases). Germline lookup yields CDR1 MNHNS and CDR2 SASEGT. Trimming cost V 7 bases and J 2 bases, with 19 bases left between them. There are 16 residues in the CDR3. For the CDR3, the DNA is TGTGCCAGCACCAACCTGGGGGCAGGATACACAGATACGCAGTATTTT. Its translation is CASTNLGAGYTDTQYF.

This clonotype has ten or more counts. This sequence joins TRBV7-3 and TRBJ1-2; TRBD1 agrees at 8 bases. V shed 4 bases and J 7 bases; nucleotides not matched to a gene: 8. Looked up from germline, CDR1 is SGHTA and CDR2 is FQGTGA. The CDR3 runs to 14 residues. The CDR3 loop reads CASSSAGTGSGYTF. The CDR3 DNA reads TGTGCCAGCAGCTCAGCCGGGACAGGAAGTGGCTACACCTTC.

The chain joins TRBV5-1 to TRBJ2-3; tentatively, D is TRBD2 (5 bases). V was trimmed by 0 bases and J by 5 bases, leaving 10 bases between them. This CDR3 spans 14 amino acids. CDR1 SGHRS and CDR2 YFSETQ come from the germline V gene. The CDR3 here is CASSLVGEQDTQYF. DNA for the CDR3: TGCGCCAGCAGCTTGGTGGGAGAACAAGATACGCAGTATTTT.

The chain recombines TRBV19 with TRBJ1-4, with D unclear. Germline V CDR1 and CDR2: LNHDA, SQIVND (reference sequence). The CDR3 contains 16 residues. The ends were cut back, 7 bases at V and 0 bases at J, with 15 bases in the middle. CDR3 sequence reads: CASKSPMLATNEKLFF. CDR3 in DNA: TGTGCCAGTAAATCTCCGATGCTTGCAACTAATGAAAAACTGTTTTTT.

This clonotype showed up many times. The chain joins TRBV18 to TRBJ1-2; D remains unclear. The CDR3 consists of 14 residues. Germline CDR1 is KGHSH and CDR2 is LQKENI. Trimming took 0 bases from V and 8 from J, leaving 13 bases between them. CDR3 DNA: TGTGCCAGCTCACCACCGTCTCAGAATAAGGGCTACACCTTC. It yields the protein CASSPPSQNKGYTF.

This clonotype was counted ten times or more. V and J are TRBV6-2 or TRBV6-3 and TRBJ2-1; 7 bases map to TRBD1. Germline CDR1 MNHEY, CDR2 SVGEGT. J gave up 6 bases and V 6 bases, and 14 bases lay outside the gene matches. The CDR3 length is 16 residues. The CDR3 region has the DNA TGTGCCAGCAGCGCGAGAACAGGGGTCGCGCTCAATGAGCAGTTCTTC. The encoded protein is CASSARTGVALNEQFF.

A word on this clonotype: With a much larger clone just one base away, this may be a read error. The chain links TRBV30 to TRBJ2-1; D is uncertain. CDR3 length equals 12 residues. In germline, CDR1 is GTSNPN, CDR2 SVGIG (reference sequence). Trimming cost V 2 bases and J 10 bases, with 12 bases left between them. CDR3 in DNA: TGTGCCTGGAGTTTAGTCTCCGACGAGCAGTTCTTC. Encoded protein: CAWSLVSDEQFF.

Ten or more counts support this clonotype. CDR3 region: CSALTSVITDTQYF. The CDR3 coding sequence is TGCAGTGCTTTGACTAGCGTGATTACAGATACGCAGTATTTT. The gene calls are TRBV20-1 and TRBJ2-3; 8 bases match TRBD2. The length of the CDR3 is 14 residues. V was pared by 5 bases and J by 3 bases, with 7 bases of the junction left unmatched. The V gene's germline CDR1 is DFQATT and CDR2 SNEGSKA (reference sequence).

This clonotype was counted at least ten times. The chain uses TRBV20-1 and TRBJ1-5; 7 bases are a match to TRBD1. The V and J ends lost 6 bases and 5 bases, in that order; junction bases with no gene match: 13. In germline, CDR1 is DFQATT, CDR2 SNEGSKA (reference sequence). This CDR3 region has 15 residues. CDR3 sequence (DNA): TGCAGTGCGAGAAGACAGGGTATTTTGGATCAGCCCCAGCATTTT. Translated, it gives CSARRQGILDQPQHF.

This clonotype occurred many times. The chain combines TRBV6-1 with TRBJ2-5, with 7 positions matching TRBD2. Germline V gene sequence: CDR1 MNHNS, CDR2 SASEGT. The CDR3 totals 14 residues. Unmatched junction bases numbered 6, after V lost 5 bases and J lost 3 bases. Here the CDR3 reads CASSLQGGEETQYF. The DNA of the CDR3 is TGTGCCAGCAGTTTGCAGGGAGGGGAAGAGACCCAGTACTTC.

There are many counts of this clonotype. This chain connects TRBV28 to TRBJ2-3; D gene unclear. This CDR3 has 17 amino acids. Germline V gene lookup returns CDR1 MDHEN and CDR2 SYDVKM. Trimming left V 3 bases short and J 0 bases short, with 16 bases between. The CDR3 protein is CASSFVSGHTSTDTQYF. DNA for the CDR3: TGTGCCAGCAGTTTTGTGTCCGGGCACACGAGCACAGATACGCAGTATTTT.

This clonotype was counted once. Germline is not matched at one junction end, which may reflect a read error. The chain is built from TRBV6-9 and TRBJ1-6; D is possibly TRBD1 (5 bases). The germline V gene encodes CDR1 MNHGY and CDR2 SVAAGI. The CDR3 contains 17 residues. The CDR3 spells CASSFIGGKGYNSRLHF. CDR3 in DNA: TGTGCCAGCAGTTTTATCGGGGGGAAAGGCTATAATTCACGCCTCCACTTT.

The chain recombines TRBV7-9 with TRBJ2-5; no clear D. Germline values: CDR1 SEHNR, CDR2 FQNEAQ (reference sequence). The V gene lost 8 bases and the J gene lost 5 bases, with 12 bases spanning the gap. The CDR3 consists of 12 residues. CDR3 nucleotides: TGTGCCAGCCGAACTCAAGTGGAGACCCAGTACTTC. It translates to CASRTQVETQYF.

The sample holds many counts of this clonotype. The chain joins TRBV20-1 to TRBJ2-1, with a possible D match to TRBD1 (5 bases). Trimming took 6 bases from V and 5 from J, leaving 20 bases between them. Germline values: CDR1 DFQATT, CDR2 SNEGSKA (reference sequence). There are 15 residues in the CDR3. The CDR3 coding sequence is TGCAGTGCCACCAGGGCGTGGGTTGCTAACAATGAGCAGTTCTTC. It specifies CSATRAWVANNEQFF.

This clonotype was seen ten or more times. The V gene is TRBV24-1, the J gene TRBJ2-1; D gene unclear. V was shortened by 0 bases and J by 0 bases, with 8 bases between the two germline ends. Germline V lookup: CDR1 KGHDR, CDR2 SFDVKD. There are 16 residues in the CDR3. Written as DNA, the CDR3 is TGTGCCACCAGTGATTTGGGCTCTTCCTCCTACAATGAGCAGTTCTTC. Protein product: CATSDLGSSSYNEQFF.

This chain connects TRBV3-1 to TRBJ2-7; no reliable D call. The V gene lost 6 bases and the J gene lost 7 bases, with 10 bases spanning the gap. This CDR3 contains 11 residues. Looked up from germline, CDR1 is LGHDT and CDR2 is YNNKEL (reference sequence). The CDR3: CASSQVWEQYF. The CDR3 DNA reads TGTGCCAGCAGTCAGGTGTGGGAGCAGTACTTC.

This rearrangement joins TRBV7-2 to TRBJ2-1; 11 bases match TRBD2. V lost 2 bases to trimming and J lost 8 bases; unmatched junction nucleotides: 8. This CDR3 comprises 16 residues. In germline, CDR1 is SGHTA, CDR2 FQGNSA. CDR3 nucleotides: TGTGCCAGCAGCTTATTAGCGGGGGGGCCGGCCTATGAGCAGTTCTTC. This sequence encodes CASSLLAGGPAYEQFF. The entire variable domain, with the rest obtained from reference TRBV7-2 and TRBJ2-1, is as follows: GAGVSQSPSNKVTEKGKDVELRCDPISGHTALYWYRQSLGQGLEFLIYFQGNSAPDKSGLPSDRFSAERTGGSVSTLTIQRTQQEDSAVYLCASSLLAGGPAYEQFFGPGTRLTVL.